The clone carrying this T cell receptor (beta chain) has a handful of counts. The sample is drawn from a study of blood T cell repertoires in COVID-19. Clones were read by immunoSEQ multiplex PCR, and TCRdb kept only the in-frame ones, dropping some. Altogether about 400,000 clones are present, about 90% being singletons, with the ten largest covering under 2%. The CDR3 spans 13 residues. The V gene end was trimmed by 4 bases and the J gene end by 12 bases; junction bases not matched to a gene: 6. CDR1 is SGHKS, CDR2 YYEKEE, per germline (reference sequence). The receptor was isolated from a young woman with acute COVID-19. The V gene is TRBV5-5, the J gene TRBJ2-6; TRBD1 agrees at 8 bases. The sample taken for sequencing was PBMCs or T cells enriched from blood (not recorded which). The DNA for the CDR3 is TGTGCCAGCAGCCTCGAACAGGGGGGCGTCCTGACTTTC. It encodes CASSLEQGGVLTF. The variable domain in full, with the rest retrieved from reference TRBV5-5 and TRBJ2-6, is DAGVTQSPTHLIKTRGQQVTLRCSPISGHKSVSWYQQVLGQGPQFIFQYYEKEERGRGNFPDRFSARQFPNYSSELNVNALLLGDSALYLCASSLEQGGVLTFGAGSRLTVL.